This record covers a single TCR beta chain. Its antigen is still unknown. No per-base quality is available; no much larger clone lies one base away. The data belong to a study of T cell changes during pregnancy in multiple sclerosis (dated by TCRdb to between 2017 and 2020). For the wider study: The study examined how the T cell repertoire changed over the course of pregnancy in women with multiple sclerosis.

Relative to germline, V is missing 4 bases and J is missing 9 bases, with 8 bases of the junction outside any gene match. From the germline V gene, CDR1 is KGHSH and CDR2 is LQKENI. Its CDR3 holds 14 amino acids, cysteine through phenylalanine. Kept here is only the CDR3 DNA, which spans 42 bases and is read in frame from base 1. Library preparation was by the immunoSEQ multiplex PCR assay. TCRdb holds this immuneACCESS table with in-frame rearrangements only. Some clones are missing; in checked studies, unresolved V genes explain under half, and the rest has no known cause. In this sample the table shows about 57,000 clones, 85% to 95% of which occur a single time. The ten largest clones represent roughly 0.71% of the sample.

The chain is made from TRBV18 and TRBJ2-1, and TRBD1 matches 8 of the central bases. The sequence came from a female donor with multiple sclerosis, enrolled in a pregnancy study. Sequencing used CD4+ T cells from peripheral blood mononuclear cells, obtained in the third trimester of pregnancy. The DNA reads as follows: TGTGCCAGCTCACGAGGACAGGGTGAGGGTGAGCAGTTCTTC. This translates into CASSRGQGEGEQFF. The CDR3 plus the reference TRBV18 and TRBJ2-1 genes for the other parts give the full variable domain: NAGVMQNPRHLVRRRGQEARLRCSPMKGHSHVYWYRQLPEEGLKFMVYLQKENIIDESGMPKERFSAEFPKEGPSILRIQQVVRGDSAAYFCASSRGQGEGEQFFGPGTRLTVL.